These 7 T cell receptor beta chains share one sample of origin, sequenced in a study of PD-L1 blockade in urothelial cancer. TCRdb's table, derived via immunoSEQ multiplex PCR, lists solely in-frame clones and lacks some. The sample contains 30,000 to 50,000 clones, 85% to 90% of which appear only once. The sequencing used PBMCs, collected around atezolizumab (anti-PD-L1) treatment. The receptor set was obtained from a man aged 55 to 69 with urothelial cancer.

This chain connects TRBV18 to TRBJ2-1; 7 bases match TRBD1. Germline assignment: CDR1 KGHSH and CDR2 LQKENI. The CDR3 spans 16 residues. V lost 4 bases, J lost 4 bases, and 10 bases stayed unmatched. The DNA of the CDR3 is TGTGCCAGCTCACGATACAGGGGACAATCTTACAATGAGCAGTTCTTC. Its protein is CASSRYRGQSYNEQFF.

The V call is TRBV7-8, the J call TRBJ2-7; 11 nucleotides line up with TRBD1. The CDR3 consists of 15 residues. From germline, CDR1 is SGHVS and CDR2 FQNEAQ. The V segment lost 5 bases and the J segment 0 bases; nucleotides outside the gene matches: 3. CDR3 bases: TGTGCCAGCAGCCCGGACAGGGGGCCCTCCTACGAGCAGTACTTC. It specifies CASSPDRGPSYEQYF.

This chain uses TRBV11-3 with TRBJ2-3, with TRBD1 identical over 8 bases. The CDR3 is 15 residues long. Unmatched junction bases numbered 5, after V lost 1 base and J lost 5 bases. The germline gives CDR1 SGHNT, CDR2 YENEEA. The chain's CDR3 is CASSLGTGFIDTQYF. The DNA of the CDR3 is TGTGCCAGCAGCTTAGGGACAGGGTTTATAGATACGCAGTATTTT.

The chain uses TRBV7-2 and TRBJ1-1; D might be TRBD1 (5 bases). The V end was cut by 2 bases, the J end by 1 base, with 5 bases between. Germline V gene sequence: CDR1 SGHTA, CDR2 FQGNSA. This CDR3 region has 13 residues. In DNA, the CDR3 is TGTGCCAGCAGCTTAACAGGGAACACTGAAGCTTTCTTT. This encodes CASSLTGNTEAFF.

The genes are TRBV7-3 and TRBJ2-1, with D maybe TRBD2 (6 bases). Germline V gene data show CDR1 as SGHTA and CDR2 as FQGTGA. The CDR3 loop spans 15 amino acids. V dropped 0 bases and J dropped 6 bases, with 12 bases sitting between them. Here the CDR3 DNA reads TGTGCCAGCAGCTTAACCGCGGGGTGGGCCAATGAGCAGTTCTTC. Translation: CASSLTAGWANEQFF.

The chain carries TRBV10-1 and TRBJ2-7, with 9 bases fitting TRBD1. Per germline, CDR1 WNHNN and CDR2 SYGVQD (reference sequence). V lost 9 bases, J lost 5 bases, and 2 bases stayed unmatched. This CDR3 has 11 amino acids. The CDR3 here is CASGTGNEQYF. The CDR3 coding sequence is TGCGCCAGTGGGACAGGGAACGAGCAGTACTTC.

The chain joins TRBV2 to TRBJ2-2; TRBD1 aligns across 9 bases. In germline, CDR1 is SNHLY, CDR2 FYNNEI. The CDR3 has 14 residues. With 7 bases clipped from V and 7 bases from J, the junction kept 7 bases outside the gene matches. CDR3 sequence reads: CASTVRTGDGELFF. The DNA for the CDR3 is TGTGCCAGCACCGTTAGGACAGGGGACGGGGAGCTGTTTTTT.